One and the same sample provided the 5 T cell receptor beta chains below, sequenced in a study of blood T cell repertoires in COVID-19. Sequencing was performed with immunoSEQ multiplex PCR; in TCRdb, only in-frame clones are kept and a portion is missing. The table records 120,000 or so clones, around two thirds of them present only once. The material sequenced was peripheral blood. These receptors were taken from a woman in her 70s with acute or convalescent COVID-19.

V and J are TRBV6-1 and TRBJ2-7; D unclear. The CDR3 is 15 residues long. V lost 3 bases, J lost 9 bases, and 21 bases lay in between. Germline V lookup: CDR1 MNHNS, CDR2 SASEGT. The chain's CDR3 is CASSDPLSTLARQYF. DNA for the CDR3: TGTGCCAGCAGTGATCCTCTGTCCACCCTCGCGAGGCAGTACTTC.

This CDR3 is CASSTTGGQYNEQFF. The CDR3 bases are TGTGCCAGTAGTACTACAGGGGGCCAATACAATGAGCAGTTCTTC. This chain connects TRBV19 to TRBJ2-1; 9 positions match TRBD1. With V trimmed by 4 bases and J by 4 bases, 5 bases remained unmatched. The CDR3 totals 15 residues. Germline lookup yields CDR1 LNHDA and CDR2 SQIVND (reference sequence).

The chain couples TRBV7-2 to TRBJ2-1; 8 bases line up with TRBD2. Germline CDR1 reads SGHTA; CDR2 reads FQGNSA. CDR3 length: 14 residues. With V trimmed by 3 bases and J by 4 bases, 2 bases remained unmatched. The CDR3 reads CASSFQRGYNEQFF. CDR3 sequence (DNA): TGTGCCAGCAGCTTTCAGCGGGGGTACAATGAGCAGTTCTTC.

CDR3 DNA: TGTGCTAGTGGCCTCCTCCTGGACAGTCGATACTACGAGCAGTACTTC. It is translated as CASGLLLDSRYYEQYF. V gene TRBV12-5 combines with J gene TRBJ2-7, with a possible D match to TRBD1 (6 bases). With 6 bases removed from V and 3 bases from J, the gap between germline ends came to 21 bases. Germline V gene sequence: CDR1 LGHNT, CDR2 FRNRAP. The CDR3 length is 16 residues.

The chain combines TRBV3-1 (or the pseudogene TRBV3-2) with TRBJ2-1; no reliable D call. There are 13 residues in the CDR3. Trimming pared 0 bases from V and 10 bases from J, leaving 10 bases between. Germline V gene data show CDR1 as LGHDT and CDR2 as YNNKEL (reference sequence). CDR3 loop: CASSQDGELEQFF. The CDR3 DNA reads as TGTGCCAGCAGCCAAGACGGAGAACTAGAGCAGTTCTTC.